Only one count was recorded for the clone carrying this T cell receptor (beta chain). Antigen: not known. This sample stems from a study of shared clonotypes between healthy human individuals. Study results and caveats: It was expected that sequencing depth would affect clonotype sharing among donors.

Germline V CDR1 and CDR2: LNHNV, YYDKDF (reference sequence). CDR3 size: 14 residues. V shed 8 bases and J 4 bases; nucleotides not matched to a gene: 4. Original processing notes: Filtering was not the same, since immunoSEQ gave junction-only sequences without quality scores. Generated by immunoSEQ multiplex PCR, the TCRdb table keeps only in-frame clones and is missing some. V, J and clone size derive from that table, while D and trimming were established from the DNA sequence. Of about a million clones in the sample, 77% were seen once. This clonotype was sampled from a man aged 18 to 30 in good health. Some clones in this sample may be carry-over from other donors' samples. Sequencing was carried out using memory CD4+ T cells from PBMCs. Subset defined: CD45RA-negative fraction. This chain joins TRBV15 and TRBJ2-6; 8 bases fit TRBD1. The CDR3 here is CATSRGQGANVLTF. The DNA of the CDR3 is TGTGCCACCTCCAGGGGGCAAGGGGCCAACGTCCTGACTTTC.